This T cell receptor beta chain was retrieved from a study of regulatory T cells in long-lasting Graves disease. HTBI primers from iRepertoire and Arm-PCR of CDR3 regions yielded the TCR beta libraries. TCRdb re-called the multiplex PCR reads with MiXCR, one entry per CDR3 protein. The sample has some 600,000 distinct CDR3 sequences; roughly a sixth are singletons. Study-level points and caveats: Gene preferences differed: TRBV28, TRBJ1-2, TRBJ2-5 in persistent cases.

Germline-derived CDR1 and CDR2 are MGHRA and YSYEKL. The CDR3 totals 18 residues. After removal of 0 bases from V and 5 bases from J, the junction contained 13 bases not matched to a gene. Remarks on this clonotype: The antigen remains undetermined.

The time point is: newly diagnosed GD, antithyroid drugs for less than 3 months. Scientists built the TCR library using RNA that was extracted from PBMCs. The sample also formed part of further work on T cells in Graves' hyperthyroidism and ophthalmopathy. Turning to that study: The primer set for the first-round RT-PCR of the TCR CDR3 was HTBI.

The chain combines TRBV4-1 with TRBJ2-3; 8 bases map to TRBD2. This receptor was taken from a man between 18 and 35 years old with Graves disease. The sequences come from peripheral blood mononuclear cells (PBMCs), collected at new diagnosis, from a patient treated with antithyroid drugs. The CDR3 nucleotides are TGCGCCAGCAGCCAAGACCTAAGCGGAGCGGGGGTCTTAGATACGCAGTATTTT. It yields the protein CASSQDLSGAGVLDTQYF.